The present entry profiles one T cell receptor beta chain with its context. Its antigen is still unknown. This sample stems from a study of blood T cells in healthy people across ages. Whole-study results and caveats: Versus aged donors, long-lived donors had higher diversity and more naive CD4+ cells.

A sample-barcoded 5' primer and a J-beta primer mix were used in a second PCR of roughly 7 to 11 cycles. MiXCR, run by TCRdb on the 5' RACE reads, gives a single entry per CDR3 protein. Among more than 1,000,000 distinct CDR3 sequences listed, under 30% were seen once. The germline CDR1 and CDR2 sequences are ENHRY and SYGVKD. The CDR3 totals 14 residues. The trim removed 10 bases at V and 3 bases at J, leaving 8 bases unmatched. Separately, the same data were catalogued under a study of T cells of mothers and their children.

The chain couples TRBV10-3 to TRBJ2-2; 7 nucleotides line up with TRBD1. The receptor was derived from a girl aged 2 to 9 in good health. The sample taken for sequencing was blood. As DNA, the CDR3 is TGTGCCACCGGATTCACAGGGGACACCGGGGAGCTGTTTTTT. Amino acid sequence: CATGFTGDTGELFF.